The 17 T cell receptor beta chains below come from one sample, sequenced in a study of response to subunit inactivated influenza vaccine. TCRdb independently ran MiXCR on the RT-PCR reads; one entry per CDR3 protein. The profile covers hundreds of thousands of distinct CDR3 sequences, with about 7.6% appearing a single time and 10% to 15% taken by the ten largest. The specimen was PBMCs from blood, collected about 24 months after vaccination. The receptors originated from a man aged 50 to 75 who received an inactivated influenza vaccine.

This clonotype has only a few counts. This rearrangement joins TRBV11-2 to TRBJ1-6, with D perhaps TRBD1 (6 bases). Between the trimmed V and J ends, which lost 4 bases and 8 bases, there was a span of 12 bases. The CDR3 has 14 amino acids. Germline-derived CDR1 and CDR2 are SGHAT and FQNNGV. Here the CDR3 DNA reads TGTGCCAGCAGCTCAACAGGGAGATATTCACCCCTCCACTTT. Its protein product is CASSSTGRYSPLHF.

The chain carries TRBV10-3 and TRBJ2-7; TRBD1 aligns across 10 bases. The ends lost 10 bases at V and 1 base at J; junction bases unmatched: 4. The CDR3 extends over 13 amino acids. Germline loops: CDR1 ENHRY, CDR2 SYGVKD. In DNA form, the CDR3 reads TGTGCCACGGGGGACAGGGGTTCCTACGAGCAGTACTTC. Translating it yields CATGDRGSYEQYF.

V is TRBV25-1 and J is TRBJ2-3; either TRBD1 or TRBD2 may fit D (6 bases each). This CDR3 spans 13 amino acids. The germline V and J ends were trimmed by 7 bases and 11 bases, with 19 bases remaining between them. The germline gives CDR1 MGHDK, CDR2 SYGVNS. In DNA, the CDR3 is TGTGCCAGCACGGTCGGGGGACATTGGGGGCAGTATTTT. This encodes CASTVGGHWGQYF.

This chain joins TRBV19 and TRBJ2-2; D possibly corresponds to TRBD2 (5 bases). V was clipped by 8 bases and J by 1 base, with 11 bases between them. Germline lookup yields CDR1 LNHDA and CDR2 SQIVND (reference sequence). The CDR3 extends over 14 amino acids. CDR3 sequence (DNA): TGTGCCAGTCATCCGGACTTGAACACCGGGGAGCTGTTTTTT. It codes for CASHPDLNTGELFF.

Many counts were recorded for this clonotype. J is TRBJ2-4 and V is TRBV12-3 or TRBV12-4, with TRBD1 matching 8 bases. V shed 0 bases and J 13 bases; nucleotides not matched to a gene: 2. The CDR3 runs to 12 residues. The CDR3 spells CASSLARTGQYF. The CDR3 DNA is TGTGCCAGCAGTTTAGCCCGGACAGGGCAGTACTTC.

This clonotype has a count of ten or more. The chain recombines TRBV7-9 with TRBJ1-1; D might be TRBD1 (6 bases). The germline V gene encodes CDR1 SEHNR and CDR2 FQNEAQ (reference sequence). The V end was cut by 6 bases, the J end by 2 bases, with 13 bases between. CDR3 length: 14 residues. This CDR3 reads CASSFGGANTEAFF. CDR3 DNA: TGTGCCAGCAGTTTTGGGGGGGCTAACACTGAAGCTTTCTTT.

The rearrangement links TRBV20-1 to TRBJ1-3; 7 nucleotides agree with TRBD1. The CDR3 has 16 residues. V trimming: 0 bases; J trimming: 2 bases; junction bases outside the gene matches: 7. Germline V CDR1 and CDR2: DFQATT, SNEGSKA (reference sequence). CDR3 amino acids: CSARDSIQGTGNTIYF. Here the CDR3 DNA reads TGCAGTGCTAGAGACTCTATACAGGGGACTGGAAACACCATATATTTT.

This clonotype occurred a few times. The gene calls are TRBV7-9 and TRBJ2-5; D gene unclear. With 5 bases removed from V and 5 bases from J, the gap between germline ends came to 9 bases. There are 12 residues in the CDR3. Germline V gives CDR1 SEHNR, CDR2 FQNEAQ (reference sequence). The CDR3 region has the DNA TGTGCCAGCAGCCCGCTTTCTGAGACCCAGTACTTC. Translation gives CASSPLSETQYF. Based on the CDR3 plus reference TRBV7-9 and TRBJ2-5, the full variable domain is DTGVSQNPRHKITKRGQNVTFRCDPISEHNRLYWYRQTLGQGPEFLTYFQNEAQLEKSRLLSDRFSAERPKGSFSTLEIQRTEQGDSAMYLCASSPLSETQYFGPGTRLLVL.

This chain joins TRBV15 and TRBJ2-1, with D perhaps matching TRBD1 (7 bases). The V gene's germline CDR1 is LNHNV and CDR2 YYDKDF (reference sequence). V shed 3 bases and J shed 3 bases, with 12 bases lying between them. The CDR3 sequence is 15 residues long. The chain's CDR3 is CATSSRGVVYNEQFF. Written as DNA, the CDR3 is TGTGCCACCAGCAGCAGGGGGGTTGTCTACAATGAGCAGTTCTTC.

The chain links TRBV20-1 to TRBJ2-5, with D possibly matching TRBD2 (5 bases). Trimming took 1 base from V and 5 from J, leaving 14 bases between them. CDR1 is DFQATT, CDR2 SNEGSKA, per germline (reference sequence). The CDR3 has 14 amino acids. CDR3: CSARVPGSGETQYF. The CDR3 DNA reads as TGCAGTGCTAGAGTTCCGGGGTCGGGGGAGACCCAGTACTTC.

The CDR3 spells CASSLGGPWSSYEQYF. CDR3 DNA sequence: TGTGCCAGCAGCTTAGGTGGTCCGTGGAGCTCCTACGAGCAGTACTTC. The gene calls are TRBV7-6 and TRBJ2-7; D ambiguous. This CDR3 is 16 amino acids long. V shed 1 base and J shed 0 bases, with 13 bases lying between them. Per the germline V gene, CDR1 is SGHVS and CDR2 is FNYEAQ.

This clonotype occurred many times. This rearrangement joins TRBV4-3 to TRBJ2-7, with 10 bases that match TRBD2. This CDR3 is 17 amino acids long. The germline V gene has CDR1 LGHNA and CDR2 YSLEER. J gave up 1 base and V 4 bases, and 10 bases lay outside the gene matches. The CDR3 region has the DNA TGCGCCAGCAGCCTAGGTGCGGGACTAGCGAGTTCCTACGAGCAGTACTTC. This sequence encodes CASSLGAGLASSYEQYF.

This chain joins TRBV4-2 and TRBJ1-1, with 11 bases lining up with TRBD1. J was trimmed by 1 base and V by 4 bases; bases with no gene match: 2. CDR1 is LGHNA, CDR2 YNFKEQ, per germline. CDR3 size: 15 residues. The chain's CDR3 is CASSPGQGANTEAFF. Here the CDR3 DNA reads TGTGCCAGCAGCCCCGGACAGGGGGCGAACACTGAAGCTTTCTTT.

This clonotype was seen a handful of times. The chain has TRBV15 and TRBJ1-1; no clear D. CDR3 length: 14 residues. Trimming removed 0 bases from V and 5 bases from J, with 10 bases in between. Germline CDR1 LNHNV, CDR2 YYDKDF (reference sequence). The CDR3 nucleotides read TGTGCCACCAGCAGAGATAACTGGGGTACTGAAGCTTTCTTT. Translation gives CATSRDNWGTEAFF. The full variable domain, completed using reference TRBV15 and TRBJ1-1, is DAMVIQNPRYQVTQFGKPVTLSCSQTLNHNVMYWYQQKSSQAPKLLFHYYDKDFNNEADTPDNFQSRRPNTSFCFLDIRSPGLGDTAMYLCATSRDNWGTEAFFGQGTRLTVV.

This sequence joins TRBV29-1 and TRBJ2-7; D is unresolved. Germline V gene lookup returns CDR1 SQVTM and CDR2 ANQGSEA. This CDR3 is 12 amino acids long. V lost 4 bases and J 2 bases, leaving 9 bases between the germline ends. DNA of the CDR3: TGCAGCGTTGGGTGGAACCCCTACGAGCAGTACTTC. Its translation is CSVGWNPYEQYF.

This clonotype has a handful of counts. The chain links TRBV20-1 to TRBJ1-4; no reliable D call. This CDR3 has 15 amino acids. The germline V gene has CDR1 DFQATT and CDR2 SNEGSKA (reference sequence). V was cut by 0 bases and J by 7 bases, with 15 bases left in between. This chain's CDR3 is CSARDMPGLREKLFF. CDR3 nucleotide sequence: TGCAGTGCTAGAGATATGCCCGGGTTGCGTGAAAAACTGTTTTTT.

This chain connects TRBV6-2 or TRBV6-3 to TRBJ2-3; D unresolved. Deletions cut 4 bases from V and 2 bases from J, with 13 bases between. From germline, CDR1 is MNHEY and CDR2 SVGEGT. There are 15 residues in the CDR3. The CDR3 loop reads CASSWIVLHTDTQYF. CDR3 coding DNA: TGTGCCAGCAGTTGGATTGTCCTCCACACAGATACGCAGTATTTT.